One sample yielded the 18 T cell receptor beta chains listed below, sequenced in a study of vaccination effects on CD4 cells after COVID-19. These receptors are not linked to any known antigen. Measured with immunoSEQ multiplex PCR; TCRdb has only the in-frame clones, and not every one. The sample carries approximately 47,000 clones, about 80% recorded once. A roughly ten-day culture period preceded the isolation of CD4+ T cells. The source was CD4+ T cells from PBMCs cultured without peptide, collected before COVID-19 vaccination. These receptors all come from a human donor who had a prior SARS-CoV-2 infection.

V usage is TRBV27 and J usage is TRBJ1-2, with 7 positions matching TRBD1. This CDR3 region has 13 residues. After removal of 5 bases from V and 4 bases from J, the junction contained 4 bases not matched to a gene. Germline V gene lookup returns CDR1 MNHEY and CDR2 SMNVEV (reference sequence). CDR3 in DNA: TGTGCCAGCAGTCCGCGGGACAGCTATGGCTACACCTTC. It translates to CASSPRDSYGYTF.

The V and J genes are TRBV7-2 and TRBJ1-6; possibly TRBD1 for D (5 bases). Germline lookup yields CDR1 SGHTA and CDR2 FQGNSA. V lost 5 bases, J lost 5 bases, and 10 bases lay in between. The CDR3 contains 14 residues. Here the CDR3 reads CASSHDSHNSPLHF. The CDR3 nucleotides read TGTGCCAGCAGCCATGACAGCCATAATTCACCCCTCCACTTT.

The chain is built from TRBV9 and TRBJ2-2; TRBD2 agrees at 11 bases. This CDR3 has 17 amino acids. Germline CDR1 is SGDLS and CDR2 is YYNGEE. J lost 6 bases, V lost 4 bases, and 11 bases had no gene match. This CDR3 reads CASSPKASSGRAGELFF. In DNA, the CDR3 is TGTGCCAGCAGCCCTAAAGCCAGTAGCGGGAGGGCCGGGGAGCTGTTTTTT.

This sequence joins TRBV18 and TRBJ2-1; TRBD2 aligns across 7 bases. The ends lost 3 bases at V and 10 bases at J; junction bases unmatched: 24. CDR3 length: 19 residues. Germline-derived CDR1 and CDR2 are KGHSH and LQKENI. DNA of the CDR3: TGTGCCAGCTCACCTGTCTTGGCGGCCTGGGGGGAGGGCCATCGGGAGCAGTTCTTC. Translating it yields CASSPVLAAWGEGHREQFF.

V gene TRBV20-1 combines with J gene TRBJ1-2, with D tentatively TRBD1 (6 bases). The CDR3 is 13 amino acids. The germline CDR1 and CDR2 sequences are DFQATT and SNEGSKA (reference sequence). V lost 3 bases to trimming and J lost 0 bases, with 8 bases between them. The CDR3 sequence: CSASRTANYGYTF. The CDR3 DNA follows: TGCAGTGCTAGTCGGACAGCTAACTATGGCTACACCTTC.

This clone has just a few counts. This sequence joins TRBV25-1 and TRBJ1-2, with D possibly being TRBD1 (5 bases). CDR1 is MGHDK, CDR2 SYGVNS, per germline. Trimming left V 1 base short and J 4 bases short, with 10 bases between. The CDR3 spans 14 residues. CDR3 DNA sequence: TGTGCCAGCAGTGAATGGGACGGCTCCTATGGCTACACCTTC. It specifies CASSEWDGSYGYTF.

The CDR3 sequence: CASSLGGGREISYNEQFF. CDR3 in DNA: TGTGCCAGCAGCTTAGGTGGCGGGAGGGAGATCTCCTACAATGAGCAGTTCTTC. The chain recombines TRBV13 with TRBJ2-1; TRBD2 agrees at 9 bases. V dropped 0 bases and J dropped 0; count of bases not matched to a gene: 6. CDR1 is PRHDT, CDR2 FYEKMQ, per germline (reference sequence). The CDR3 is made up of 18 amino acids.

This chain uses TRBV7-3 with TRBJ2-3, with 7 bases matching TRBD1. With V trimmed by 5 bases and J by 6 bases, 11 bases remained unmatched. This CDR3 is 15 amino acids long. CDR1 is SGHTA, CDR2 FQGTGA, per germline. CDR3 amino acids: CASSPGGETFDTQYF. In nucleotides, the CDR3 is TGTGCCAGCAGCCCAGGGGGAGAAACTTTTGATACGCAGTATTTT.

Remarks on this clone: At one of its ends the junction is not consistent with the germline gene, which may arise from a read error. The chain is built from TRBV6-1 and TRBJ2-2; D may be TRBD2 (5 bases). The CDR3 extends over 17 amino acids. CDR1 is MNHNS, CDR2 SASEGT, per germline. CDR3 amino acids: CASSEMSLWRQHRGAVF. CDR3 nucleotide sequence: TGTGCCAGCAGTGAGATGTCGTTGTGGCGTCAACACCGGGGAGCTGTTTTT.

CDR3 nucleotide sequence: TGTGCCAGCAGCGTAAGGGGGGGTACAGGGTACAATGAGCAGTTCTTC. Translation gives CASSVRGGTGYNEQFF. V and J are TRBV9 and TRBJ2-1; TRBD2 is a possible D gene (7 bases). V shed 1 base and J shed 4 bases, with 15 bases lying between them. The CDR3 totals 16 residues. Germline-derived CDR1 and CDR2 are SGDLS and YYNGEE.

This clone was counted between two and nine times. The V call is TRBV23-1, the J call TRBJ1-3, with 7 bases aligning to TRBD1. TRBV23-1 is an open reading frame, and its role is uncertain. The CDR3 totals 13 residues. V trimming: 5 bases; J trimming: 4 bases; junction bases outside the gene matches: 2. The CDR3 DNA sequence: TGCGCCAGCAGTGACAGGGTAGGAAACACCATATATTTT. This codes for CASSDRVGNTIYF.

The rearrangement uses TRBV2 and TRBJ1-6, with D maybe TRBD1 (6 bases). This CDR3 comprises 17 residues. The germline gives CDR1 SNHLY, CDR2 FYNNEI. Trimming shortened V by 8 bases and J by 2 bases, and 19 bases separated the two germline ends. For the CDR3, the DNA is TGTGCCAGCTCCCTCAGGGGCCGTGGGCCCTATAATTCACCCCTCCACTTT. Residues: CASSLRGRGPYNSPLHF.

This chain links TRBV30 with TRBJ1-2, with TRBD1 as a possible D gene (5 bases). CDR1 is GTSNPN, CDR2 SVGIG, per germline (reference sequence). The CDR3 runs 12 residues. The V gene lost 5 bases and the J gene lost 4 bases, with 11 bases spanning the gap. CDR3 bases: TGTGCCTGGGGCAGGGTTCTCTATGGCTACACCTTC. It encodes CAWGRVLYGYTF.

The rearrangement joins TRBV27 to TRBJ2-1; 8 bases align to TRBD2. CDR3 length equals 15 residues. Germline V lookup: CDR1 MNHEY, CDR2 SMNVEV (reference sequence). The V and J ends lost 6 bases and 6 bases, in that order; junction bases with no gene match: 10. The CDR3 is CASRSVAGLSNEQFF. The CDR3 DNA reads as TGTGCCAGCAGGTCCGTAGCGGGGCTTAGCAATGAGCAGTTCTTC.

This clone appeared a single time. The gene calls are TRBV24-1 and TRBJ2-2, with a tentative D call TRBD2 (6 bases). The CDR3 loop spans 22 amino acids. Germline V lookup: CDR1 KGHDR, CDR2 SFDVKD. Between the trimmed V and J ends, which lost 5 bases and 0 bases, there was a span of 30 bases. The CDR3 DNA reads as TGTGCCACCAGTGGCCCACAGCCCTCTGATGGGGGAGGACCTACGAACACCGGGGAGCTGTTTTTT. It specifies CATSGPQPSDGGGPTNTGELFF.

The genes are TRBV11-3 and TRBJ2-1; 9 bases fit TRBD2. The CDR3 consists of 16 residues. V lost 4 bases and J lost 6; bases outside the gene matches: 10. The germline CDR1 and CDR2 sequences are SGHNT and YENEEA. The CDR3, as DNA: TGTGCCAGCAGCTCTCGACACGTTAGCGGGAGCAATGAGCAGTTCTTC. This codes for CASSSRHVSGSNEQFF.

J is TRBJ2-5 and V is TRBV2; D is ambiguous. V was clipped by 5 bases and J by 5 bases, with 6 bases between them. The CDR3 length is 11 residues. Per germline, CDR1 SNHLY and CDR2 FYNNEI. DNA for the CDR3: TGTGCCAGCAGTTTATCGGAGACCCAGTACTTC. This encodes CASSLSETQYF.

The chain is built from TRBV9 and TRBJ1-6; D remains ambiguous. Trimming took off 2 bases at V and 6 bases at J, with 12 bases between the two ends. Germline CDR1 is SGDLS and CDR2 is YYNGEE. This CDR3 is built from 15 residues. This CDR3 is CASSVQARPNSPLHF. The CDR3 bases are TGTGCCAGCAGCGTGCAGGCCCGTCCTAATTCACCCCTCCACTTT.